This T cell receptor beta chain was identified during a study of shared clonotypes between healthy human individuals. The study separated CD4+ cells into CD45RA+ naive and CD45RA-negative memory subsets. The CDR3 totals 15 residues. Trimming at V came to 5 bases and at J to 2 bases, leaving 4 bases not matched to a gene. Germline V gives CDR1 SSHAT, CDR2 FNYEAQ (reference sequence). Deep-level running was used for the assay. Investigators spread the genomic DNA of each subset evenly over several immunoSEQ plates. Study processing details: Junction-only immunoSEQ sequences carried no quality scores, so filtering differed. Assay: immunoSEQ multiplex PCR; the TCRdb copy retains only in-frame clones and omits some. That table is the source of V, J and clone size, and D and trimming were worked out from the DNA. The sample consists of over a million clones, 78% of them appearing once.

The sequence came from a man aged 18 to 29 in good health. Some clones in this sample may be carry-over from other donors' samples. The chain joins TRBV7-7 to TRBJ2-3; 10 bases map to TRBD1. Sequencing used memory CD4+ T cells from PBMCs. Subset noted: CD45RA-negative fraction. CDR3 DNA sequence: TGTGCCAGCAGCCCCGGGACAGGGGTCACAGATACGCAGTATTTT. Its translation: CASSPGTGVTDTQYF.